This entry describes one TCR beta chain. Its antigen has not been determined. Base qualities were left out, and no much larger clone turns up one base away. Receptors were amplified or captured by the immunoSEQ multiplex PCR assay. TCRdb limited this immuneACCESS table to in-frame rearrangements with V and J called. A share of clones is missing; checked studies link under half to unresolved V genes, and the rest is unexplained. For this sample there are tens of thousands of clones; 87% appear just once. Jointly, the top ten make up 2% to 2.5% of the sample. This specimen belongs to a study of control samples from healthy donors and cancer patients (dated by TCRdb to the early 2020s). The junction shows trimming of 3 bases on V and 4 bases on J, plus 17 bases between the germline ends. The germline V gene yields SGDLS for CDR1 and YYNGEE for CDR2. Spanning cysteine to phenylalanine, the CDR3 consists of 16 amino acids. The CDR3 DNA has 48 bases and is translated from base 1.

The sequenced sample consisted of PBMCs. The chain was built from TRBV9 and TRBJ1-3, and perhaps TRBD1 as D gene, on 6 matching bases. The sequence was obtained from a woman aged 45 to 65 with head and neck cancer. CDR3 region: CASSATPGQEGNTIYF. In nucleotide form, the sequence is TGTGCCAGCAGCGCCACGCCGGGACAAGAGGGAAACACCATATATTTT.